Listed here are 2 T cell receptor beta chains from one sample, sequenced in a study of T cell responses to AZD1222 COVID-19 vaccine. The repertoire was sequenced with immunoSEQ multiplex PCR; TCRdb's copy has only in-frame clones and lacks some. The sample contains about 200,000 clones, around 92% of which appear only once. Here the sequenced sample was peripheral blood, taken on day 0 of AZD1222 vaccination. The receptors stem from an adult in good health.

The chain links TRBV11-1 to TRBJ1-4, with D unclear. Deletions cut 6 bases from V and 8 bases from J, with 10 bases between. CDR3 length equals 12 residues. Germline V gene lookup returns CDR1 SGHAT and CDR2 FQDESV (reference sequence). Written as DNA, the CDR3 is TGTGCCAGCAGTCCGGGCCTCGAAAAACTGTTTTTT. Translation gives CASSPGLEKLFF. The whole variable domain, remainder taken from reference TRBV11-1 and TRBJ1-4, is EAEVAQSPRYKITEKSQAVAFWCDPISGHATLYWYRQILGQGPELLVQFQDESVVDDSQLPKDRFSAERLKGVDSTLKIQPAELGDSAMYLCASSPGLEKLFFGSGTQLSVL.

The genes are TRBV7-2 and TRBJ1-1; D might be TRBD1 (6 bases). The CDR3 covers 17 residues. From germline, CDR1 is SGHTA and CDR2 FQGNSA. The V and J ends lost 4 bases and 4 bases respectively, with 22 bases between them. CDR3 nucleotide sequence: TGTGCCAGCAGCTGGATAGGGGGGAGGGGCGCGGGCACTGAAGCTTTCTTT. It encodes CASSWIGGRGAGTEAFF.